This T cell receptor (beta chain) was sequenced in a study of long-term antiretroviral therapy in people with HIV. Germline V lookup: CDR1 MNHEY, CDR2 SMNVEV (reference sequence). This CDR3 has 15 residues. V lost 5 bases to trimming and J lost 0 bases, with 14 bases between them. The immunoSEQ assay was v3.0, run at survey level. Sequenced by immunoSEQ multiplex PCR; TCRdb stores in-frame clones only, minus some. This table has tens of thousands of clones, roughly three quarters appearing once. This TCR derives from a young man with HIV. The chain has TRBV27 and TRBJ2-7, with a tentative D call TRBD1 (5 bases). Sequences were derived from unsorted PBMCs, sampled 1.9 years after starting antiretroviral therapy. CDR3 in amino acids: CASSRSTAPSYEQYF. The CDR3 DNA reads TGTGCCAGCAGTCGATCGACAGCCCCCTCCTACGAGCAGTACTTC.